The rows below give T cell receptor beta chains drawn from one sample of a study of cytomegalovirus exposure and HLA in healthy donors. Repertoires were generated with immunoSEQ multiplex PCR, while TCRdb's copy carries only in-frame clones and drops some. In the table there are roughly 31,000 clones, more than 55% of which are singletons. Sequenced input: PBMCs. The receptors originated from a male donor in good health and CMV-seropositive. Both conserved end residues are part of each CDR3. The order of the fields is D gene, clone size, V gene, CDR3 length, J gene, CDR3 protein, CDR3 DNA. D genes are given only for firm matches. Not every row has a clone size; where given, it reads once, few, many or a size class.

-	-	TRBV7-3	13	TRBJ2-3	CASSLSREDTQYF	TGTGCCAGCAGCTTATCCCGGGAAGATACGCAGTATTTT
-	-	TRBV12-5	13	TRBJ1-1	CASSLQSLVTAFF	TGTGCTAGTTCTCTGCAGTCTCTGGTCACGGCTTTCTTT
-	-	TRBV20-1	11	TRBJ1-1	CSAYSNTEAFF	TGCAGTGCTTATAGTAACACTGAAGCTTTCTTT
TRBD1	-	TRBV27	15	TRBJ1-3	CASSPSGTAVNTIYF	TGTGCCAGCAGTCCATCCGGGACAGCTGTAAACACCATATATTTT
-	-	TRBV9	15	TRBJ1-5	CASSVPHSTNQPQHF	TGTGCCAGCAGCGTACCCCACAGTACCAATCAGCCCCAGCATTTT
-	-	TRBV29-1	14	TRBJ1-1	CSASVNLANTEAFF	TGCAGCGCCAGTGTTAACCTAGCCAACACTGAAGCTTTCTTT
TRBD2	once	TRBV5-1	14	TRBJ2-1	CASTVGGSYNEQFF	TGCGCGTCTACCGTGGGGGGGTCCTACAATGAGCAGTTCTTC
-	-	TRBV7-3	13	TRBJ2-3	CASSFGGGGTQYF	TGTGCCAGCAGCTTCGGCGGTGGAGGTACGCAGTATTTT
-	once	TRBV7-2	12	TRBJ1-1	CASSPRLEGAFF	TGTGCCAGCAGCCCCCGCCTGGAGGGAGCTTTCTTT
-	-	TRBV5-6	14	TRBJ1-3	CASSLGGLLRTIYF	TGTGCCAGCAGCTTGGGGGGACTCCTACGCACCATATATTTT
-	-	TRBV2	14	TRBJ2-7	CASTSRGHSYEQYF	TGTGCCAGCACCTCGCGGGGGCACTCCTACGAGCAGTACTTC
TRBD1	-	TRBV4-1	18	TRBJ1-1	CASSQGRGQRSSNTEAFF	TGCGCCAGCAGCCAAGGAAGGGGGCAAAGAAGTTCGAACACTGAAGCTTTCTTT
TRBD1	-	TRBV7-8	15	TRBJ2-1	CASSPQGAVYNEQFF	TGTGCCAGCAGCCCCCAGGGGGCAGTATACAATGAGCAGTTCTTC
-	few	TRBV1	15	TRBJ2-7	CTSSQKDRGLYEQYF	TGCACCAGCAGCCAAAAGGACAGGGGGCTATACGAGCAGTACTTC
TRBD2	-	TRBV11-2	15	TRBJ2-1	CASSLLAGGLDEQFF	TGTGCCAGCAGCTTATTGGCGGGAGGGCTCGATGAGCAGTTCTTC
TRBD1	few	TRBV5-4	14	TRBJ1-4	CASSSGQDNEKLFF	TGTGCCAGCAGTTCGGGACAGGATAATGAAAAACTGTTTTTT
-	-	TRBV5-6	14	TRBJ2-3	CASSPTGGTDTQYF	TGTGCCAGCAGCCCTACCGGGGGCACAGATACGCAGTATTTT
TRBD1	-	TRBV6-5	14	TRBJ1-2	CASSIAGQGYGYTF	TGTGCCAGCAGCATAGCCGGACAGGGCTATGGCTACACCTTC
-	-	TRBV5-1	19	TRBJ2-1	CASSLAPGVSVTTGNEQFF	TGCGCCAGCAGCTTGGCCCCGGGAGTAAGCGTCACAACTGGTAATGAGCAGTTCTTC
-	-	TRBV9	13	TRBJ1-1	CASSVAAGTEAFF	TGTGCCAGCAGCGTAGCTGCGGGGACTGAAGCTTTCTTT
-	-	TRBV19	12	TRBJ2-2	CASSISAGELFF	TGTGCCAGTAGTATCTCGGCCGGGGAGCTGTTTTTT
-	-	TRBV10-1	14	TRBJ2-1	CARDQGGCGNEQFF	TGCGCCAGAGATCAGGGGGGATGTGGCAATGAGCAGTTCTTC
TRBD1	-	TRBV7-8	13	TRBJ1-2	CATNRQGALGYTF	TGTGCCACAAATAGACAGGGGGCGCTTGGCTACACCTTC
TRBD2	-	TRBV7-9	18	TRBJ2-1	CASSSMGRGAPRDNEQFF	TGTGCCAGCAGCTCCATGGGGCGGGGGGCCCCCAGGGACAATGAGCAGTTCTTC
-	-	TRBV5-1	13	TRBJ1-2	CASSLEGAGGYTF	TGCGCCAGCAGCTTGGAGGGCGCAGGGGGCTACACCTTC
TRBD1	-	TRBV6-1	15	TRBJ2-1	CASSEEGGTYNEQFF	TGTGCCAGCAGTGAAGAAGGGGGCACCTACAATGAGCAGTTCTTC
TRBD2	-	TRBV18	16	TRBJ2-7	CASSPKEIAGYYEQYF	TGTGCCAGCTCACCAAAGGAGATAGCGGGATACTACGAGCAGTACTTC
-	few	TRBV2	12	TRBJ2-1	CASSADSNEQFF	TGTGCCAGCAGCGCGGACAGCAATGAGCAGTTCTTC
-	many	TRBV4-2	15	TRBJ2-7	CASSQNRGSSYEQYF	TGTGCCAGCAGCCAAAATCGGGGTAGCAGCTACGAGCAGTACTTC
TRBD1	once	TRBV18	14	TRBJ1-1	CASSGGQGWTEAFF	TGTGCCAGCTCTGGCGGACAGGGTTGGACTGAAGCTTTCTTT
-	-	TRBV30	13	TRBJ2-2	CAWNQGSVGELFF	TGTGCCTGGAACCAGGGGTCGGTCGGGGAGCTGTTTTTT
TRBD1	-	TRBV6-5	14	TRBJ1-1	CASIKQGLSTEAFF	TGTGCCAGCATCAAACAGGGGCTGAGCACTGAAGCTTTCTTT
TRBD2	-	TRBV7-3	19	TRBJ2-5	CASSLRGRAGVGYQETQYF	TGTGCCAGCAGCCTAAGGGGGAGAGCGGGAGTGGGGTACCAAGAGACCCAGTACTTC
-	-	TRBV5-1	13	TRBJ1-1	CASSSGTGGSAFF	TGCGCCAGCAGCTCGGGGACGGGGGGTTCAGCTTTCTTT
TRBD1	-	TRBV6-4	12	TRBJ1-1	CASSDWTGRAFF	TGTGCCAGCAGTGACTGGACAGGTAGAGCTTTCTTT
TRBD1	once	TRBV18	15	TRBJ1-1	CASSAGQALNTEAFF	TGTGCCAGCTCAGCGGGACAGGCCCTGAACACTGAAGCTTTCTTT
-	-	TRBV6-5	14	TRBJ1-2	CASSYAQGENGYTF	TGTGCCAGCAGTTATGCACAGGGCGAAAATGGCTACACCTTC